The 3 T cell receptor beta chains reported below all come from one sample, sequenced in a study of T-cell reconstitution after alpha-beta-depleted transplantation in children. A library of TCRbeta sequences, prepared with unique molecular identifiers, was generated. Via MiXCR, TCRdb re-called the PCR reads, giving one row per CDR3 protein. The sample lists about 590,000 distinct CDR3 sequences; 10% to 15% were seen once. Sequencing was performed on PBMCs, mostly from graft donor cells, taken 360 days after TCRalphabeta/CD19-depleted stem cell transplant. These receptors originate from a male patient younger than 18 who had a stem cell transplant for acute myeloid leukemia, so the T cells may come from the graft donor.

This clonotype was seen a few times. This rearrangement joins TRBV28 to TRBJ1-1; a weak D match, TRBD1 (5 bases). This CDR3 has 13 amino acids. V gave up 5 bases and J gave up 10 bases, with 17 bases separating them. CDR1 and CDR2 from the germline V gene are MDHEN and SYDVKM. CDR3 region: CASSGATGRGAFF. The CDR3 DNA reads TGTGCCAGCAGTGGGGCTACGGGCCGTGGAGCTTTCTTT.

This clonotype has only a few counts. The chain joins TRBV29-1 to TRBJ1-4; D gene unclear. This CDR3 is 15 amino acids long. CDR1 is SQVTM, CDR2 ANQGSEA, per germline. The germline V and J ends were trimmed by 2 bases and 3 bases, with 13 bases remaining between them. The CDR3 DNA sequence: TGCAGCGTTGAAAAGGGAGGTTCAGCTAATGAAAAACTGTTTTTT. This translates into CSVEKGGSANEKLFF.

Details on this clonotype: Possible read error: a much larger clone is one base away. The rearrangement links TRBV20-1 to TRBJ2-7; a possible D gene is TRBD1 (6 bases). There are 11 residues in the CDR3. Trimming removed 8 bases from V and 7 bases from J, with 15 bases in between. Per germline, CDR1 DFQATT and CDR2 SNEGSKA (reference sequence). For the CDR3, the DNA is TGCAGTTCAGTGAGAGGGGGAGAGCAGTACTTC. Amino acids: CSSVRGGEQYF.